The subject of this entry is one T cell receptor (beta chain). The sample is drawn from a study of blood T cell repertoires in COVID-19. About the research overall: Spain, Italy and the United States supplied samples that represented acute and convalescent COVID-19.

Germline V gene data show CDR1 as KGHSH and CDR2 as LQKENI. Trimming removed 3 bases at V and 0 bases at J, with 13 bases between. The CDR3 contains 16 residues. Authors' analysis steps: Amplified reference gene primers provided the basis for estimating nucleated cell counts. Using immunoSEQ multiplex PCR, the repertoire was profiled, and TCRdb retains in-frame clones only, with some absent. Clonal size and the V and J genes are those of that table, whereas D and trimming came from the DNA. The sample includes some 60,000 clones, around 81% of them seen just once. The sample comprised peripheral blood. The gene calls are TRBV18 and TRBJ2-3, with D tentatively TRBD2 (6 bases). The sequence was collected from a man older than 75 with COVID-19, enrolled during active disease. DNA of the CDR3: TGTGCCAGCTCACCCAGCCGCGGGGCTAGCACAGATACGCAGTATTTT. Amino acids: CASSPSRGASTDTQYF.